The rows below give T cell receptor beta chains drawn from one sample of a study of blood T cell repertoires in COVID-19. The protocol was immunoSEQ multiplex PCR, while the TCRdb copy is restricted to in-frame clones and leaves out a portion. The sample lists a few hundred thousand clones; roughly 91% were seen once. The specimen was PBMCs or T cells enriched from blood (not recorded which). The receptors were sampled from a woman aged 50 to 60 who had been exposed to COVID-19. The CDR3 runs from the conserved cysteine through the conserved F or W. The D gene is left open where the match is weak. The listing skips clone size in some rows; elsewhere it reads once, few, many or a size class.

cdr3_nt cdr3_aa j_call v_call clone_size d_call
TGTGCCAGCAGGGCGACTAGTAATGAGCAGTTCTTC CASRATSNEQFF TRBJ2-1 TRBV7-9 few NA
TGTGCCTGGAGTGTAGGGGTCGGAAACACCATATATTTT CAWSVGVGNTIYF TRBJ1-3 TRBV30 NA NA
TGTGCCAGCAGGGAGGGCCCGGCGAACACTGAAGCTTTCTTT CASREGPANTEAFF TRBJ1-1 TRBV6-5 NA NA
TGTGCCAGCAGTACGTATTCGGGGGGCGGCTCCTACGAGCAGTACTTC CASSTYSGGGSYEQYF TRBJ2-7 TRBV28 NA NA
TGTGCCAGCAGTGAAGCCGGACTAAACGAGCAGTACTTC CASSEAGLNEQYF TRBJ2-7 TRBV2 once NA
TGTGCCAGCAGTGTCTACTATACAGGGGAAGGGCCCTACGAGCAGTACTTC CASSVYYTGEGPYEQYF TRBJ2-7 TRBV28 NA TRBD1
TGTGCCAGCAGTGAACCAGGGGTAGGGTATGGCTACACCTTC CASSEPGVGYGYTF TRBJ1-2 TRBV2 NA NA
TGTGCCAGCAGTTTAAACAATAATGAGCAGTTCTTC CASSLNNNEQFF TRBJ2-1 TRBV27 NA NA
TGCGCCAGCAGCCGTACCCCCGGGGTAACGGAAGCTTTCTTT CASSRTPGVTEAFF TRBJ1-1 TRBV5-1 many NA
TGCGCCAGCAGCTTGGGGGCGGGACAGCAGTACCAAGAGACCCAGTACTTC CASSLGAGQQYQETQYF TRBJ2-5 TRBV5-1 NA NA
TGTGCCAGCAGCCTGACAGCTAGCACAGATACGCAGTATTTT CASSLTASTDTQYF TRBJ2-3 TRBV7-2 NA NA
TGTGCCAGCAGCCAAGATTCCCTTTATGGCTACACCTTC CASSQDSLYGYTF TRBJ1-2 TRBV3-1/TRBV3-2 NA NA
TGTGCCAGCAGTTTTTGGGAGGGGATGGCCAAAAACATTCAGTACTTC CASSFWEGMAKNIQYF TRBJ2-4 TRBV28 NA TRBD2
TGTGCCAGCAGTTACGGGACACCTGGGGGCTACGAGCAGTACTTC CASSYGTPGGYEQYF TRBJ2-7 TRBV27 NA NA
TGTGCCAGCAGTAGAAGCGGGGGGGCCGAGGTTTTCAATGAGCAGTTCTTC CASSRSGGAEVFNEQFF TRBJ2-1 TRBV6-4 NA TRBD2
TGTGCCAGCAGTGATTTGGGCACCTGGAACACCGGGGAGCTGTTTTTT CASSDLGTWNTGELFF TRBJ2-2 TRBV25-1 NA NA
TGTGCCAGCACAGTGCCCACCGGGGAGCTGTTTTTT CASTVPTGELFF TRBJ2-2 TRBV12-3/TRBV12-4 NA NA
TGTGCCGGTCGGACAGGAAATTCCTACGAGCAGTACTTC CAGRTGNSYEQYF TRBJ2-7 TRBV19 once TRBD1
TGCGCCAGCAGCCCAGGGACTCTGGAGACCCAGTACTTC CASSPGTLETQYF TRBJ2-5 TRBV4-1 NA NA
TGTGCCAGCAGCGTAGGGCAGGGACAAGAGACCCAGTACTTC CASSVGQGQETQYF TRBJ2-5 TRBV9 NA NA
TGTGCCAGCAGACAGGGGGCGCGTACTGAAGCTTTCTTT CASRQGARTEAFF TRBJ1-1 TRBV28 NA TRBD1
TGCAGTGCTAATGAGGGGCCCCTATATAATTCACCCCTCCACTTT CSANEGPLYNSPLHF TRBJ1-6 TRBV20-1 NA NA
TGTGCCAGCAGCACAACCTCCGGGACAGGGCTTGGCTACACCTTC CASSTTSGTGLGYTF TRBJ1-2 TRBV7-2 NA TRBD1
TGTGCCTGGTATGGACAGGAAGGTGGCTACACCTTC CAWYGQEGGYTF TRBJ1-2 TRBV30 NA TRBD1
TGTGCCAGTAGTATACAGGTCCAGAGTAGCAATCAGCCCCAGCATTTT CASSIQVQSSNQPQHF TRBJ1-5 TRBV19 few NA
TGTGCCAGCAGTGGGCAGGCTACAGATACGCAGTATTTT CASSGQATDTQYF TRBJ2-3 TRBV2 once NA
TGTGCCAGCAGTCCCGGGACAGTGAACACCGGGGAGCTGTTTTTT CASSPGTVNTGELFF TRBJ2-2 TRBV6-5 NA TRBD1
TGTGCCAGCTCACCTGGACAGGGCGACGAGCAGTACTTC CASSPGQGDEQYF TRBJ2-7 TRBV18 NA TRBD1